This passage covers 23 T cell receptor beta chains from one sample sequenced in a study of blood T cell repertoires in COVID-19. The method was immunoSEQ multiplex PCR; TCRdb's version includes in-frame clones alone and lacks a portion of them. Of about 350,000 clones listed, roughly 89% are singletons. The sequenced sample was peripheral blood. Source of these receptors: a man under 40 with COVID-19, enrolled during active disease.

The chain carries TRBV18 and TRBJ2-5; TRBD1 aligns across 9 bases. The CDR3 consists of 17 residues. Trimming removed 2 bases from V and 2 bases from J; junction bases left unmatched: 9. Germline V CDR1 and CDR2: KGHSH, LQKENI. The CDR3 here is CASSPGTGQSRQETQYF. Here the CDR3 DNA reads TGTGCCAGCTCACCAGGGACAGGGCAGAGCAGACAAGAGACCCAGTACTTC.

The genes are TRBV2 and TRBJ1-4; TRBD1 agrees at 7 bases. The CDR3 sequence is 17 residues long. Germline V gives CDR1 SNHLY, CDR2 FYNNEI. Unmatched junction bases numbered 15, after V lost 6 bases and J lost 5 bases. The CDR3 loop is CASSNRGFGTANEKLFF. The DNA for the CDR3 is TGTGCCAGCAGCAATAGGGGATTCGGGACAGCAAATGAAAAACTGTTTTTT.

This chain links TRBV20-1 with TRBJ2-7; 8 bases are shared with TRBD2. Looked up from germline, CDR1 is DFQATT and CDR2 is SNEGSKA (reference sequence). Trimming took 3 bases from V and 2 from J; bases not matched to a gene: 9. This CDR3 spans 15 amino acids. The CDR3 here is CSASTVAGLTYEQYF. CDR3 bases: TGCAGTGCTAGTACTGTAGCGGGGCTCACCTACGAGCAGTACTTC.

This sequence joins TRBV4-1 and TRBJ1-1, with D possibly TRBD1 on 5 matching bases. V was clipped by 0 bases and J by 1 base, with 12 bases between them. Germline-derived CDR1 and CDR2 are MGHRA and YSYEKL. The CDR3 is 16 residues long. The CDR3: CASSQDYRGGNTEAFF. CDR3 bases: TGCGCCAGCAGCCAAGATTATAGGGGAGGGAACACTGAAGCTTTCTTT.

V gene TRBV7-9 combines with J gene TRBJ2-2, with 7 nucleotides matching TRBD1. CDR1 SEHNR and CDR2 FQNEAQ come from the germline V gene (reference sequence). With 5 bases clipped from V and 7 bases from J, the junction kept 10 bases outside the gene matches. CDR3 length: 15 amino acids. In DNA form, the CDR3 reads TGTGCCAGCAGCCCCTCCCGACAGGGTAACGGGGAGCTGTTTTTT. Protein sequence: CASSPSRQGNGELFF.

The CDR3 DNA reads as TGTGCCAGTAGTCTTTCGGGTGGTCTCAGGGGCTACGAGCAGTACTTC. Protein: CASSLSGGLRGYEQYF. The chain is built from TRBV19 and TRBJ2-7, with D possibly being TRBD1 (6 bases). The CDR3 runs 16 residues. V lost 5 bases, J lost 3 bases, and 20 bases lay in between. The germline V gene has CDR1 LNHDA and CDR2 SQIVND (reference sequence).

The chain joins TRBV9 to TRBJ2-7, with 8 bases aligning to TRBD1. The CDR3 is made up of 16 amino acids. CDR1 and CDR2 from the germline V gene are SGDLS and YYNGEE. V trimming: 2 bases; J trimming: 6 bases; junction bases outside the gene matches: 13. DNA of the CDR3: TGTGCCAGCAGCGTTGCAGGGGGCGCGAGGGTAGGCGAGCAGTACTTC. Translating it yields CASSVAGGARVGEQYF. The full variable domain, its missing parts supplied by reference TRBV9 and TRBJ2-7, is DSGVTQTPKHLITATGQRVTLRCSPRSGDLSVYWYQQSLDQGLQFLIQYYNGEERAKGNILERFSAQQFPDLHSELNLSSLELGDSALYFCASSVAGGARVGEQYFGPGTRLTVT.

The V and J genes are TRBV7-9 and TRBJ2-5, with D unclear. Germline assignment: CDR1 SEHNR and CDR2 FQNEAQ (reference sequence). Trimming stripped 2 bases from V and 0 bases from J, with 13 bases between. CDR3 length: 16 amino acids. CDR3 in DNA: TGTGCCAGCAGCTTAAAAAGGTCGACAAACCAAGAGACCCAGTACTTC. As protein: CASSLKRSTNQETQYF.

The CDR3 is CSVTQGLGTEAFF. DNA for the CDR3: TGCAGCGTGACCCAGGGGCTGGGCACTGAAGCTTTCTTT. V and J are TRBV29-1 and TRBJ1-1; D possibly corresponds to TRBD1 (6 bases). Trimming left V 6 bases short and J 4 bases short, with 15 bases between. This CDR3 contains 13 residues. The germline V gene has CDR1 SQVTM and CDR2 ANQGSEA.

The chain links TRBV4-3 to TRBJ2-5, with unresolved D. Looked up from germline, CDR1 is LGHNA and CDR2 is YSLEER. This CDR3 region has 16 residues. With 4 bases removed from V and 1 base from J, the gap between germline ends came to 16 bases. This CDR3 reads CASSRPISPFQETQYF. The CDR3 nucleotides read TGCGCCAGCAGCCGCCCGATCAGTCCCTTCCAAGAGACCCAGTACTTC.

The chain carries TRBV7-3 and TRBJ1-6, with 7 positions matching TRBD1. The V gene end was trimmed by 0 bases and the J gene end by 9 bases; junction bases not matched to a gene: 5. The CDR3 totals 15 residues. In germline, CDR1 is SGHTA, CDR2 FQGTGA. Here the CDR3 DNA reads TGTGCCAGCAGCTTAACAGGGGGCATAGGTTCACCCCTCCACTTT. Protein product: CASSLTGGIGSPLHF.

This clone was counted a few times. The chain uses TRBV11-2 and TRBJ2-1, with a tentative D call TRBD2 (5 bases). Germline V gene sequence: CDR1 SGHAT, CDR2 FQNNGV. The ends were cut back, 0 bases at V and 3 bases at J, with 9 bases in the middle. The CDR3 extends over 15 amino acids. The CDR3: CASSLERGYYNEQFF. The DNA for the CDR3 is TGTGCCAGCAGCTTAGAAAGAGGGTACTACAATGAGCAGTTCTTC. Looking up the rest from reference TRBV11-2 and TRBJ2-1 gives the full variable domain: EAGVAQSPRYKIIEKRQSVAFWCNPISGHATLYWYQQILGQGPKLLIQFQNNGVVDDSQLPKDRFSAERLKGVDSTLKIQPAKLEDSAVYLCASSLERGYYNEQFFGPGTRLTVL.

This clone came up a few times. The chain recombines TRBV19 with TRBJ1-3; possibly TRBD1 for D (5 bases). CDR3 length equals 19 residues. V was cut by 3 bases and J by 1 base, with 22 bases left in between. Germline CDR1 reads LNHDA; CDR2 reads SQIVND (reference sequence). The CDR3 region is CASSILSRQGSGSGNTIYF. In DNA, the CDR3 is TGTGCCAGTAGTATTCTCAGCCGGCAGGGAAGTGGTTCTGGAAACACCATATATTTT.

The rearrangement uses TRBV28 and TRBJ1-3, with a tentative D call TRBD1 (6 bases). Trimming took 8 bases from V and 5 from J, leaving 10 bases between them. CDR1 MDHEN and CDR2 SYDVKM come from the germline V gene. This CDR3 contains 12 residues. The CDR3 bases are TGTGCCAGCGGGCAGGGGAGAAACACCATATATTTT. It codes for CASGQGRNTIYF.

The chain employs TRBV12-3 or TRBV12-4 and TRBJ1-6; no reliable D call. CDR3 length equals 12 residues. V was shortened by 8 bases and J by 10 bases, with 12 bases between the two germline ends. Written as DNA, the CDR3 is TGTGCCAGCGGTCGAGGTCGCTCACCCCTCCACTTT. Translated: CASGRGRSPLHF.

For this clone: The same CDR3 arises from other DNA sequences in this sample as well. V gene TRBV7-6 combines with J gene TRBJ2-1; 9 bases are shared with TRBD1. After removal of 3 bases from V and 2 bases from J, the junction contained 2 bases not matched to a gene. This CDR3 has 15 residues. CDR1 is SGHVS and CDR2 is FNYEAQ in the germline V gene. The CDR3 DNA reads TGTGCCAGCAGCTTCCGGGACAGGGCCTACAATGAGCAGTTCTTC. This gives the protein CASSFRDRAYNEQFF. Variable domain in full (rest from reference TRBV7-6 and TRBJ2-1): GAGVSQSPRYKVTKRGQDVALRCDPISGHVSLYWYRQALGQGPEFLTYFNYEAQQDKSGLPNDRFSAERPEGSISTLTIQRTEQRDSAMYRCASSFRDRAYNEQFFGPGTRLTVL.

The CDR3 nucleotides are TGTGCCAGTTTACTAGCGGGAGGAACCGAGCAGTACTTC. This encodes CASLLAGGTEQYF. The V and J genes are TRBV6-5 and TRBJ2-7; 12 nucleotides line up with TRBD2. Germline V gene lookup returns CDR1 MNHEY and CDR2 SVGAGI. The CDR3 runs to 13 residues. V trimming: 9 bases; J trimming: 6 bases; junction bases outside the gene matches: 6.

The rearrangement joins TRBV6-5 to TRBJ2-7; 7 bases align to TRBD1. The CDR3 totals 15 residues. J gave up 0 bases and V 6 bases, and 8 bases lay outside the gene matches. Germline V CDR1 and CDR2: MNHEY, SVGAGI. The CDR3 nucleotides are TGTGCCAGCAGACTTGGGACAGTTAGCTCCTACGAGCAGTACTTC. It is translated as CASRLGTVSSYEQYF.

The rearrangement links TRBV19 to TRBJ1-3; no firm D call. This CDR3 contains 14 residues. V was trimmed by 7 bases and J by 0 bases, leaving 10 bases between them. Germline V lookup: CDR1 LNHDA, CDR2 SQIVND (reference sequence). The CDR3 region has the DNA TGTGCCAGTACCCCGGGGAGCTCTGGAAACACCATATATTTT. Its translation: CASTPGSSGNTIYF. Using reference TRBV19 and TRBJ1-3 for the parts outside the CDR3, the full variable domain is DGGITQSPKYLFRKEGQNVTLSCEQNLNHDAMYWYRQDPGQGLRLIYYSQIVNDFQKGDIAEGYSVSREKKESFPLTVTSAQKNPTAFYLCASTPGSSGNTIYFGEGSWLTVV.

Points on this clone: The same CDR3 arises from other DNA sequences in this sample as well. This chain links TRBV29-1 with TRBJ2-7; D unresolved. The CDR3 loop spans 11 amino acids. CDR1 is SQVTM, CDR2 ANQGSEA, per germline. Deletions cut 5 bases from V and 3 bases from J, with 8 bases between. The CDR3 coding sequence is TGCAGCGTTAGCAAAAACTACGAGCAGTACTTC. Amino acids: CSVSKNYEQYF.

V and J are TRBV6-6 and TRBJ2-5; 9 nucleotides match TRBD2. V lost 6 bases to trimming and J lost 5 bases; unmatched junction nucleotides: 7. Germline CDR1 is MNHNY and CDR2 is SVGAGI (reference sequence). The CDR3 loop spans 14 amino acids. The DNA for the CDR3 is TGTGCCAGCAGCAGAGCGGGGGGACGGGAGACCCAGTACTTC. It encodes CASSRAGGRETQYF.

CDR3 in DNA: TGTGCCAGCAGTTATTACACCGGGGAGCTGTTTTTT. It codes for CASSYYTGELFF. The chain recombines TRBV3-1 (or the pseudogene TRBV3-2) with TRBJ2-2; unclear D gene. The CDR3 runs to 12 residues. Germline CDR1 reads LGHDT; CDR2 reads YNNKEL (reference sequence). V was cut by 6 bases and J by 3 bases, with 5 bases left in between.

This rearrangement joins TRBV28 to TRBJ2-7; 9 bases agree with TRBD2. CDR1 MDHEN and CDR2 SYDVKM come from the germline V gene. The CDR3 loop spans 18 amino acids. With V trimmed by 4 bases and J by 5 bases, 18 bases remained unmatched. DNA of the CDR3: TGTGCCAGCAGTTCCGCATTTTTGGTCGGCGGGAGGGCCCACGAGCAGTACTTC. Encoded protein: CASSSAFLVGGRAHEQYF.